This is a list of T cell receptor beta chains from one sample in a study of PD-1 blockade in classical Hodgkin lymphoma. Data came from immunoSEQ multiplex PCR; TCRdb stores just in-frame clones and leaves some out. The sample has roughly 62,000 clones, around 88% seen once; the top ten hold around 13%. Sequences were derived from peripheral blood mononuclear cells (PBMCs), sampled at baseline. Receptors were obtained from a human donor with classical Hodgkin lymphoma. Each CDR3 is given with its conserved first and last residue. D genes are given only for firm matches. A row's size may be missing; if present it is once, few, many or a size class.

clone_size	v_call	j_call	cdr3_length	d_call	cdr3_nt	cdr3_aa
-	TRBV29-1	TRBJ1-4	13	-	TGCAGCGTTGTCGGCAGGGGAGGGGAAAAACTGTTTTTT	CSVVGRGGEKLFF
once	TRBV30	TRBJ1-2	14	-	TGTGCCTGGAGTGTCCAGTTAATTAACTATGGCTACACCTTC	CAWSVQLINYGYTF
once	TRBV2	TRBJ1-4	14	-	TGTGCCGACTCCCCGGACAGATTTAATGAAAAACTGTTTTTT	CADSPDRFNEKLFF
-	TRBV4-1	TRBJ1-1	14	-	TGCGCCAGCAGCCAAGTCGATGATACGTGGGGGGCTTTCTTT	CASSQVDDTWGAFF
once	TRBV15	TRBJ2-6	16	-	TGTGCCACCAGCAGAGTTCAGAGCTCTGGGGCCAACGTCCTGACTTTC	CATSRVQSSGANVLTF
-	TRBV5-1	TRBJ2-1	13	-	TGCGCCAGCAGCGACCGGGGGAGGAATGAGCAGTTCTTC	CASSDRGRNEQFF
-	TRBV4-2	TRBJ2-5	16	TRBD2	TGTGCCAGCAGCCAACATCTAGCGGGGGGTGCAGAGACCCAGTACTTC	CASSQHLAGGAETQYF
once	TRBV7-9	TRBJ1-4	15	TRBD1	TGTGCCAGCAGCCCGACAGGGTCACCTAATGAAAAACTGTTTTTT	CASSPTGSPNEKLFF
-	TRBV6-1	TRBJ2-3	14	-	TGTGCCAGCAGTGTTCTAGCTAGCACAGATACGCAGTATTTT	CASSVLASTDTQYF
-	TRBV27	TRBJ2-2	17	-	TGTGCCAGCAGTTTATCCTGGTGGGGCGCGAACACCGGGGAGCTGTTTTTT	CASSLSWWGANTGELFF
-	TRBV4-2	TRBJ2-3	17	TRBD2	TGTGCCAGCAGCCAAGGGACTAGCGGGGGTATGCGAGATACGCAGTATTTT	CASSQGTSGGMRDTQYF